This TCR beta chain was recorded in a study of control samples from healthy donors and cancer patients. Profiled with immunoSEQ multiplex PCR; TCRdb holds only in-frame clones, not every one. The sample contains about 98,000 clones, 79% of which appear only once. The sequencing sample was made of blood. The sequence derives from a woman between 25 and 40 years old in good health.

In DNA form, the CDR3 reads TGCGCCAGCAGTATGCAGGGGACAGATACGCAGTATTTT. Translation gives CASSMQGTDTQYF. The chain has TRBV10-1 and TRBJ2-3, with D possibly matching TRBD1 (6 bases). Trimming left V 5 bases short and J 3 bases short, with 9 bases between. Per germline, CDR1 WNHNN and CDR2 SYGVQD (reference sequence). The CDR3 covers 13 residues.